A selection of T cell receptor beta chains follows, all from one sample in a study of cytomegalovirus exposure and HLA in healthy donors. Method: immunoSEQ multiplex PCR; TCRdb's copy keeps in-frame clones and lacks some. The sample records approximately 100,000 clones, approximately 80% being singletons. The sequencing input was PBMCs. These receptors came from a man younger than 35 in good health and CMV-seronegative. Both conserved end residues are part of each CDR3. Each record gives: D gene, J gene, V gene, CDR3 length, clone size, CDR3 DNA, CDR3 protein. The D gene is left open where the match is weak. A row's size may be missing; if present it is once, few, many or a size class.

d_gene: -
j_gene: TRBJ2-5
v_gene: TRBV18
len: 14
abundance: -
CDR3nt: TGTGCCAGCTCACCACCCTCCCAGGCAGAGACCCAGTACTTC
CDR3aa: CASSPPSQAETQYF

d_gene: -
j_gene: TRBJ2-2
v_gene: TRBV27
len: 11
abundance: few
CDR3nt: TGTGCCAGCGGCCAATGGGGGGAGCTGTTTTTT
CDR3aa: CASGQWGELFF

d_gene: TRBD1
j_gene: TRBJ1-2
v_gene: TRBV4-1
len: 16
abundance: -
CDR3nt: TGCGCCAGCAGCCAGGGGGGGACAGGGGGCGCCTATGGCTACACCTTC
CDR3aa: CASSQGGTGGAYGYTF

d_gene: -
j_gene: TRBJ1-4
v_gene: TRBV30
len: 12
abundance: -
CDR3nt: TGTGCCTGGAACAGGATACCCGAAAAACTGTTTTTT
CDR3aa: CAWNRIPEKLFF

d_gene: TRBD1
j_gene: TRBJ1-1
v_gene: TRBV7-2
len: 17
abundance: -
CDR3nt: TGTGCCAGCAGCTTACATCTCTGGACAGGCAGGAACACTGAAGCTTTCTTT
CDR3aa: CASSLHLWTGRNTEAFF

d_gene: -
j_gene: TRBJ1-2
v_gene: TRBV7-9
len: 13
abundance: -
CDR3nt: TGTGCCAGCAGCGTTAATGTTGGGGAGGGCTACACCTTC
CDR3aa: CASSVNVGEGYTF

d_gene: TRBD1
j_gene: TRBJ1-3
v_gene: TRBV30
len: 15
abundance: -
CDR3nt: TGTGCCTGGAGCCTAGGGGGCATAGGTGGAAACACCATATATTTT
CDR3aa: CAWSLGGIGGNTIYF

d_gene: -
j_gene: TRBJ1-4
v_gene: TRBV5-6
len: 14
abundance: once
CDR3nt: TGTGCCAGCAGCTTGTTGGGCTGGAATGAAAAACTGTTTTTT
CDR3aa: CASSLLGWNEKLFF

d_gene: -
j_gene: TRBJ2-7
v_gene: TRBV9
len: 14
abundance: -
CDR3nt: TGTGCCAGCAGCTCCGCGGGGCTCTCCTACGAGCAGTACTTC
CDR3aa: CASSSAGLSYEQYF

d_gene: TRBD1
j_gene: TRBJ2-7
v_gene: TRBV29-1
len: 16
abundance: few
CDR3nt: TGCAGCGTTGAAGGCCACTACAGGGGGCAAAGCTACGAGCAGTACTTC
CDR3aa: CSVEGHYRGQSYEQYF

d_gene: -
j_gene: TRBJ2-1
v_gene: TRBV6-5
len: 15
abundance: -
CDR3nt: TGTGCCAGCACCCCCGTAGGGGGGGTCAACAATGAGCAGTTCTTC
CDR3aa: CASTPVGGVNNEQFF

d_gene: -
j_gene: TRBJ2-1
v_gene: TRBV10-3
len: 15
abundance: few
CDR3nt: TGTGCCATCGGGAGTCAGAGAGGAAACTACAATGAGCAGTTCTTC
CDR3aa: CAIGSQRGNYNEQFF

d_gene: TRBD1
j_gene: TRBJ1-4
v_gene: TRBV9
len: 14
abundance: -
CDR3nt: TGTGCCAGCAGTGGACAGGGGGCTGGTGAAAAACTGTTTTTT
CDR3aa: CASSGQGAGEKLFF

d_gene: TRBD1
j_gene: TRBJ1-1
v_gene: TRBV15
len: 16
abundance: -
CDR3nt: TGTGCCACCAGCAGGCCTCGGACAGGCCTGAACACTGAAGCTTTCTTT
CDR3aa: CATSRPRTGLNTEAFF

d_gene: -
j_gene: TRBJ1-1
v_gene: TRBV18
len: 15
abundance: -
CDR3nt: TGTGCCAGCTCACCTACCCAGGCCATGAACACTGAAGCTTTCTTT
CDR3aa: CASSPTQAMNTEAFF

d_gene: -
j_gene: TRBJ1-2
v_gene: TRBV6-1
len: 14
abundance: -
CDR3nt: TGTGCCAGCAGTGAAGCGGCAGGGTCCTATGGCTACACCTTC
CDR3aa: CASSEAAGSYGYTF

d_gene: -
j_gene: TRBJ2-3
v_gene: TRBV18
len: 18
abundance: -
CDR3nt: TGTGCCAGCTCACCAACCACCTCGGCAGGGGGGTCCACAGATACGCAGTATTTT
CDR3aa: CASSPTTSAGGSTDTQYF

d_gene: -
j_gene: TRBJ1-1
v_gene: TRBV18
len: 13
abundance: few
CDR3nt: TGTGCCAGCTCACCCCGGGGAGACACTGAAGCTTTCTTT
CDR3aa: CASSPRGDTEAFF

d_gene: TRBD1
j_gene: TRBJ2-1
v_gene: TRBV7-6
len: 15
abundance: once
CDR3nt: TGTGCCAGCAGCTATGGGACAGGGGGGAGAAATGAGCAGTTCTTC
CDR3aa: CASSYGTGGRNEQFF

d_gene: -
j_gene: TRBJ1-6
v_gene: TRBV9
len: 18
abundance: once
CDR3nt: TGTGCCAGCAGCCCAGACCGGGGGGCAGGACGATATAATTCACCCCTCCACTTT
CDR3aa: CASSPDRGAGRYNSPLHF

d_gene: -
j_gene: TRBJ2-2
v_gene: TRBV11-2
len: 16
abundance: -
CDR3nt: TGTGCCAGCAGCTTCCGAGGGGGACAGAACACCGGGGAGCTGTTTTTT
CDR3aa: CASSFRGGQNTGELFF

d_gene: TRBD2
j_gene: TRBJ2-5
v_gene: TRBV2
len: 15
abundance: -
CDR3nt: TGTGCCAGCAGTCCATCTAGCGGGGGGGCGGAGACCCAGTACTTC
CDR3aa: CASSPSSGGAETQYF

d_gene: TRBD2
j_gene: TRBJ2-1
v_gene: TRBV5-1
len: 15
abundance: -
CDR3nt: TGCGCCAGCAATAAAGCGGGGGGTTCCTACAATGAGCAGTTCTTC
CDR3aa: CASNKAGGSYNEQFF

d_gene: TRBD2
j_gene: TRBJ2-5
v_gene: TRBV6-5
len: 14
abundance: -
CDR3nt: TGTGCCAGCAGTTCCAGCGGGGGCCAAGAGACCCAGTACTTC
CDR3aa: CASSSSGGQETQYF

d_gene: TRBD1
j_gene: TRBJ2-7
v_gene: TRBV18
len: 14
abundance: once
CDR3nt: TGTGCCAGCTCAACTCAGGACAGGGACCACGAGCAGTACTTC
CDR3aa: CASSTQDRDHEQYF

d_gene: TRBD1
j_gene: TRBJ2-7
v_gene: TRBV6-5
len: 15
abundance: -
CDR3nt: TGTGCCAGCAGTTACTCCCGGGACAGGGGGCACGAGCAGTACTTC
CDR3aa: CASSYSRDRGHEQYF

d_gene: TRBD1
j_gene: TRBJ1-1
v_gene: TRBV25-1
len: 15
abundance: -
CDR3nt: TGTGCCAGCAGTGGACAGGGGGGAGGGTACACTGAAGCTTTCTTT
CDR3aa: CASSGQGGGYTEAFF

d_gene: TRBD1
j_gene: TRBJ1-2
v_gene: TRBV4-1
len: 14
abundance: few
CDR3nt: TGCGCCAGCAGCCACCCCGGACAGGGGTTGGGCTACACCTTC
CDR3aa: CASSHPGQGLGYTF

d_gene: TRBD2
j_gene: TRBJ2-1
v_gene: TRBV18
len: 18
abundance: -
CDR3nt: TGTGCCAGCTCACCGGGACTAGCGGGGTACAGCTCCTACAATGAGCAGTTCTTC
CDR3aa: CASSPGLAGYSSYNEQFF

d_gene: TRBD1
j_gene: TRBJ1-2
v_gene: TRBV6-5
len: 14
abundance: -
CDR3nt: TGTGCCAGCAGTTTCTCGGGACAGCTTTATGGCTACACCTTC
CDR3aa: CASSFSGQLYGYTF

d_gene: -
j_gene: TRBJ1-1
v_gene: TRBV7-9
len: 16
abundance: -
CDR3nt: TGTGCCAGCAGCTTAGATCCCTACCCGGTGGACACTGAAGCTTTCTTT
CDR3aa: CASSLDPYPVDTEAFF

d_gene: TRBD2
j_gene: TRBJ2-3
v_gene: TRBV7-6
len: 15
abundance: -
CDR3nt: TGTGCCAGCAGCAATAGCGGGCGAGGCACAGATACGCAGTATTTT
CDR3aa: CASSNSGRGTDTQYF

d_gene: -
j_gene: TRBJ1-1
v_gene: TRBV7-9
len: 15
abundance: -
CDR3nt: TGTGCCAGCAGCTCGAGGACAGAGATGAACACTGAAGCTTTCTTT
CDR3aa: CASSSRTEMNTEAFF

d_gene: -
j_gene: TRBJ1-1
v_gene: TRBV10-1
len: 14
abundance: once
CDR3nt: TGCGCCAGCAGTGAGTCGCCAGGGAACACTGAAGCTTTCTTT
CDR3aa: CASSESPGNTEAFF

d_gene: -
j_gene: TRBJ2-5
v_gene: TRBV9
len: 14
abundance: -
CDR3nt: TGTGCCAGCAGCGTGGCAGGTGTCAAGGAGACCCAGTACTTC
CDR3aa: CASSVAGVKETQYF

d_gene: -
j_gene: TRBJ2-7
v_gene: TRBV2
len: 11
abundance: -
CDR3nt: TGTGCCAGCAGTGAGAGATACGAGCAGTACTTC
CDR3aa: CASSERYEQYF

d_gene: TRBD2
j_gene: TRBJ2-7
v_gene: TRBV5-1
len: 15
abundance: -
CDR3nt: TGCGCCAGCAGCTTTACTAGCGGGGGGTCTGACGAGCAGTACTTC
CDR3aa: CASSFTSGGSDEQYF

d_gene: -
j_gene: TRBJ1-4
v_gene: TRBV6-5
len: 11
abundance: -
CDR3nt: TGTGCCAGCAGTGAATTCGGGGTGGGCAGGTTT
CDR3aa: CASSEFGVGRF

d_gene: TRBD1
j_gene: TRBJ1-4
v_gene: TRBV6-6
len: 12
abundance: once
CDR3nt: TGTGCCAGCAGGGACAGGGGAGAAAAACTGTTTTTT
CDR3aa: CASRDRGEKLFF

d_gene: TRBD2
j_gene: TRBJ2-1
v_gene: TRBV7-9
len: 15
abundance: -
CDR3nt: TGTGCCAGCAGCTTGAGAGCGGGGCTGTACAATGAGCAGTTCTTC
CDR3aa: CASSLRAGLYNEQFF

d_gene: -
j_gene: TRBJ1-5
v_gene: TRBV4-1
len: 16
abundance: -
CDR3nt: TGCGCCAGCAGTTCAATTCAGGCCGCAGGCAATCAGCCCCAGCATTTT
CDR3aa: CASSSIQAAGNQPQHF

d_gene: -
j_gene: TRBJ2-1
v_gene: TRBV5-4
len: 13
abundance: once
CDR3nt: TGTGCCAGCAGCTTGGGGACTCAAGAAGGCAAGTTCTTC
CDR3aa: CASSLGTQEGKFF

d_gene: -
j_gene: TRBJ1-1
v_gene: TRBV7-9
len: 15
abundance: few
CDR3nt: TGTTCCAGCAGCACCTGGACTGCCCTGAACACTGAAGCTTTCTTT
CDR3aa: CSSSTWTALNTEAFF

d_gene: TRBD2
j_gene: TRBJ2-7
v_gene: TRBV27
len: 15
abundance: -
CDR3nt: TGTGCCAGCAGTCTTATAGCGGGGGAGGCCTACGAGCAGTACTTC
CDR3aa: CASSLIAGEAYEQYF

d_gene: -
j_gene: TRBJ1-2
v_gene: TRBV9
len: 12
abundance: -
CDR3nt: TGTGCCAGCAGCGCCCACAGGGATGGCTACACCTTC
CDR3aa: CASSAHRDGYTF